A single sample gave rise to the 4 T cell receptor beta chains below, sequenced in a study of T cell repertoires in cytomegalovirus infection. TCRdb ran MiXCR on the reads and lists one entry per CDR3 protein. The sample includes around 550,000 distinct CDR3 sequences, more than 20% of them seen just once. Material: PBMCs. The source is a human donor in good health (CMV status not recorded). Some clones in this sample may be carry-over from other donors' samples.

This clonotype was counted many times. The genes are TRBV12-3 or TRBV12-4 and TRBJ1-1; no clear D gene. The CDR3 runs 14 residues. Between the trimmed V and J ends, which lost 2 bases and 0 bases, there was a span of 7 bases. CDR3 in amino acids: CASSLIGVNTEAFF. The DNA of the CDR3 is TGTGCCAGCAGTTTAATAGGAGTGAACACTGAAGCTTTCTTT.

This chain connects TRBV11-3 to TRBJ2-4; D possibly corresponds to TRBD2 (7 bases). V was clipped by 5 bases and J by 6 bases, with 17 bases between them. CDR1 SGHNT and CDR2 YENEEA come from the germline V gene. CDR3 length equals 15 residues. CDR3 sequence: CASSAPRGGGNIQYF. In DNA form, the CDR3 reads TGTGCCAGCAGCGCACCCCGGGGAGGGGGAAACATTCAGTACTTC.

This clonotype has a single count. The CDR3 DNA follows: TGTGCCAGCAGTTTAAAAAGTGAGCAGTTCTTC. This gives the protein CASSLKSEQFF. The chain carries TRBV27 and TRBJ2-1, with D uncertain. The V gene lost 2 bases and the J gene lost 9 bases, with 5 bases spanning the gap. The CDR3 consists of 11 residues. From germline, CDR1 is MNHEY and CDR2 SMNVEV (reference sequence).

This clonotype has only a few counts. The chain employs TRBV7-2 and TRBJ1-2, with D tentatively TRBD1 (5 bases). Germline V lookup: CDR1 SGHTA, CDR2 FQGNSA. Trimming stripped 3 bases from V and 7 bases from J, with 15 bases between. The CDR3 is 14 residues long. The CDR3 DNA reads as TGTGCCAGCAGCTTGTTAGTATCAGGGTCTGGCTACACCTTC. Its protein is CASSLLVSGSGYTF.